These 21 T cell receptor beta chains came from one sample sequenced in a study of T cell repertoires in cytomegalovirus infection. TCRdb ran MiXCR on the reads and lists one entry per CDR3 protein. Of under 500,000 distinct CDR3 sequences in the sample, about 39% were seen once. No cognate antigen is known for these TCRs. The starting material was cultured PBMCs, obtained from culture after CMV antigen stimulation. These receptors were collected from a human donor in good health (CMV status not recorded). Some clones in this sample may be carry-over from other donors' samples.

This clonotype was found a few times. V and J are TRBV12-3 or TRBV12-4 and TRBJ1-2; D unresolved. The CDR3 consists of 14 residues. Trimming took off 3 bases at V and 4 bases at J, with 12 bases between the two ends. CDR3 in amino acids: CASSFSGLLYGYTF. In nucleotides, the CDR3 is TGTGCCAGCAGTTTTTCAGGACTCCTCTATGGCTACACCTTC.

The chain recombines TRBV6-2 or TRBV6-3 with TRBJ2-7; the D gene is possibly TRBD1 (6 bases). V was clipped by 6 bases and J by 5 bases, with 14 bases between them. Germline V gene sequence: CDR1 MNHEY, CDR2 SVGEGT. The CDR3 consists of 13 residues. Here the CDR3 reads CASSPTGFNEQYF. DNA of the CDR3: TGTGCCAGCAGCCCAACAGGGTTCAACGAGCAGTACTTC.

V usage is TRBV7-2 and J usage is TRBJ2-1; either TRBD1 or TRBD2 may supply D (5 bases each). The CDR3 has 18 amino acids. Germline-derived CDR1 and CDR2 are SGHTA and FQGNSA. Trimming removed 3 bases from V and 11 bases from J, with 29 bases in between. The CDR3 nucleotides read TGTGCCAGCAGCTTTGATCCCGCCTACCGGGACCAGCATCGACAGCAGTTCTTC. Translated: CASSFDPAYRDQHRQQFF.

The V gene is TRBV9, the J gene TRBJ2-1, with D perhaps TRBD2 (6 bases). CDR3 length: 15 amino acids. Trimming removed 0 bases at V and 4 bases at J, with 11 bases between. The germline CDR1 and CDR2 sequences are SGDLS and YYNGEE. The CDR3 protein is CASSVGAGRYNEQFF. The DNA of the CDR3 is TGTGCCAGCAGCGTAGGTGCGGGAAGGTACAATGAGCAGTTCTTC.

The chain carries TRBV4-1 and TRBJ2-1; TRBD1 agrees at 7 bases. The V segment lost 4 bases and the J segment 5 bases; nucleotides outside the gene matches: 8. Germline assignment: CDR1 MGHRA and CDR2 YSYEKL. This CDR3 region has 15 residues. As DNA, the CDR3 is TGCGCCAGCAGCCTAACAGGGGTAAGAAACAATGAGCAGTTCTTC. Its protein is CASSLTGVRNNEQFF.

This sequence joins TRBV7-6 and TRBJ2-2; possible D gene TRBD2, 6 bases. The CDR3 totals 14 residues. Germline V lookup: CDR1 SGHVS, CDR2 FNYEAQ. Trimming removed 8 bases at V and 0 bases at J, with 10 bases between. CDR3 amino acids: CASAAGTNTGELFF. Written as DNA, the CDR3 is TGTGCCAGCGCTGCGGGGACGAACACCGGGGAGCTGTTTTTT.

This clonotype was found a few times. The chain couples TRBV7-9 to TRBJ1-2; 9 bases map to TRBD1. The CDR3 sequence is 13 residues long. Germline CDR1 and CDR2: SEHNR and FQNEAQ (reference sequence). V shed 5 bases, J shed 6 bases, and the junction held 4 bases outside the gene matches. The CDR3 loop is CASSARDRDGYTF. Written as DNA, the CDR3 is TGTGCCAGCAGCGCCAGGGACAGGGATGGCTACACCTTC.

The chain couples TRBV2 to TRBJ1-5, with TRBD1 as a possible D gene (6 bases). Germline CDR1 is SNHLY and CDR2 is FYNNEI. The CDR3 has 14 amino acids. Trimming took 3 bases from V and 3 from J, leaving 9 bases between them. In DNA, the CDR3 is TGTGCCAGCAGTGAGACAGGCTTCAATCAGCCCCAGCATTTT. Protein product: CASSETGFNQPQHF.

The genes are TRBV7-2 and TRBJ2-1; D is perhaps TRBD2 (6 bases). This CDR3 has 15 residues. Germline V gene lookup returns CDR1 SGHTA and CDR2 FQGNSA. The ends were cut back, 5 bases at V and 4 bases at J, with 15 bases in the middle. CDR3 nucleotides: TGTGCCAGCAGCCCCCCGCCGGGAGTTTACAATGAGCAGTTCTTC. It translates to CASSPPPGVYNEQFF.

The V gene is TRBV12-3 or TRBV12-4, the J gene TRBJ2-7; tentatively, D is TRBD1 (6 bases). V dropped 7 bases and J dropped 7 bases, with 17 bases sitting between them. This CDR3 region has 13 residues. This chain's CDR3 is CASTLTGPGEQYF. The CDR3 bases are TGTGCCAGCACCCTGACAGGACCGGGGGAGCAGTACTTC.

The chain is built from TRBV4-1 and TRBJ2-3; 10 bases match TRBD2. Losses at the gene ends were 1 base for V and 6 bases for J; bases not matched to a gene: 4. CDR1 and CDR2 from the germline V gene are MGHRA and YSYEKL. The CDR3 extends over 15 amino acids. This CDR3 is CASSQALAGVDTQYF. The CDR3 DNA follows: TGCGCCAGCAGCCAAGCCCTAGCGGGAGTGGATACGCAGTATTTT.

The V call is TRBV28, the J call TRBJ1-3; TRBD1 is a possible D gene (5 bases). The V gene lost 1 base and the J gene lost 3 bases, with 10 bases spanning the gap. CDR1 and CDR2 (germline): MDHEN, SYDVKM. This CDR3 contains 15 residues. The CDR3 spells CASSLYLQVGNTIYF. The CDR3 nucleotides are TGTGCCAGCAGTTTATATCTACAGGTTGGAAACACCATATATTTT.

The genes are TRBV12-3 or TRBV12-4 and TRBJ2-4; the D is unclear. Trimming cost V 5 bases and J 9 bases, with 11 bases left between them. This CDR3 is built from 12 residues. The CDR3 sequence: CASSPAKFIQYF. The DNA for the CDR3 is TGTGCCAGCAGTCCCGCAAAATTCATTCAGTACTTC.

Only a few counts were recorded for this clonotype. This chain joins TRBV5-1 and TRBJ2-7; possible D gene TRBD1, 6 bases. This CDR3 contains 14 residues. V was shortened by 4 bases and J by 5 bases, with 16 bases between the two germline ends. Germline loops: CDR1 SGHRS, CDR2 YFSETQ. CDR3 nucleotides: TGCGCCAGCAGCCGCGACAGGTTCGCCAACGAGCAGTACTTC. Translated: CASSRDRFANEQYF.

This clonotype was counted a few times. This chain connects TRBV18 to TRBJ2-3; D ambiguous. CDR1 and CDR2 from the germline V gene are KGHSH and LQKENI. The CDR3 runs 13 residues. Trimming took 10 bases from V and 0 from J, leaving 11 bases between them. CDR3 region: CATRPSSTDTQYF. DNA of the CDR3: TGTGCCACCCGCCCATCTAGCACAGATACGCAGTATTTT.

This chain connects TRBV10-3 to TRBJ2-7; 10 bases are a match to TRBD1. Trimming took 10 bases from V and 5 from J; bases not matched to a gene: 5. Germline CDR1 ENHRY, CDR2 SYGVKD. This CDR3 is 12 amino acids long. CDR3 protein: CATSGQGDEQYF. In DNA form, the CDR3 reads TGTGCCACCTCTGGACAGGGGGACGAGCAGTACTTC.

This clonotype has just a few counts. Written as DNA, the CDR3 is TGTGCCAGCAGTTACCGGGATACTAGCACAGATACGCAGTATTTT. It codes for CASSYRDTSTDTQYF. V gene TRBV6-5 combines with J gene TRBJ2-3, with D tentatively TRBD2 (5 bases). Trimming shortened V by 2 bases and J by 0 bases, and 9 bases separated the two germline ends. CDR3 size: 15 residues. CDR1 is MNHEY, CDR2 SVGAGI, per germline.

The chain is built from TRBV20-1 and TRBJ2-1; D is tentatively TRBD1 or TRBD2 (5 bases each). The V gene lost 0 bases and the J gene lost 0 bases, with 12 bases spanning the gap. The CDR3 spans 16 residues. Germline values: CDR1 DFQATT, CDR2 SNEGSKA (reference sequence). The CDR3, as DNA: TGCAGTGCTAGAGATCCGTGGGGGAGCTCCTACAATGAGCAGTTCTTC. It translates to CSARDPWGSSYNEQFF.

This clonotype was observed a handful of times. The rearrangement joins TRBV27 to TRBJ1-2; possibly TRBD1 for D (5 bases). The CDR3 sequence is 13 residues long. Trimming pared 2 bases from V and 7 bases from J, leaving 11 bases between. Per the germline V gene, CDR1 is MNHEY and CDR2 is SMNVEV (reference sequence). For the CDR3, the DNA is TGTGCCAGCAGTTTAACCAGGGCGGTTGGCTACACCTTC. This encodes CASSLTRAVGYTF.

This clonotype occurred a few times. This sequence joins TRBV7-8 and TRBJ2-4, with 7 bases fitting TRBD2. Trimming took 4 bases from V and 10 from J; bases not matched to a gene: 13. CDR3 length equals 15 residues. The germline V gene has CDR1 SGHVS and CDR2 FQNEAQ. The CDR3 protein is CASSSQPGTTPIQYF. The CDR3 region has the DNA TGTGCCAGCAGCTCACAACCCGGGACTACCCCGATTCAGTACTTC.

The chain employs TRBV7-9 and TRBJ1-1, with D hard to call. The ends were cut back, 6 bases at V and 2 bases at J, with 13 bases in the middle. CDR1 is SEHNR, CDR2 FQNEAQ, per germline (reference sequence). This CDR3 spans 14 amino acids. This CDR3 is CASRIEGLNTEAFF. CDR3 nucleotide sequence: TGTGCCAGCAGAATAGAAGGGTTAAACACTGAAGCTTTCTTT.